This T cell receptor (beta chain) is drawn from a study of Ad26.COV2.S vaccination and SARS-CoV-2 variants. Study-wide context: Donor joined the COV1001 Ad26.COV2.S trial arm.

Germline lookup yields CDR1 MNHNY and CDR2 SVGAGI (reference sequence). This CDR3 comprises 14 residues. Losses at the gene ends were 7 bases for V and 2 bases for J; bases not matched to a gene: 1. The treatment is: 15 to 20 received Ad26.COV2.S at low or high dose, single or two shots; 5 received placebo; per-sample allocation not given. Samples analyzed were those drawn on day 63 after the first vaccine or placebo injection. Within Boston, the person who donated was an adult of 18-55 years. An Ad26 vector carrying the Wuhan-strain SARS-CoV-2 spike served as the vaccine. In this sample, this clone turned up once. Here immunoSEQ multiplex PCR was the method, and the copy in TCRdb shows in-frame clones only, minus some. The data hold some 320,000 clones, with around 81% observed a single time.

The receptor comes from a person aged 18 to 65 who received the Ad26.COV2.S COVID-19 vaccine or a placebo. The sample here was peripheral blood, taken in a trial of Ad26.COV2.S vaccine versus placebo. The chain has TRBV6-6 and TRBJ2-1; 11 bases map to TRBD2. CDR3 bases: TGTGCCAGCAATAGCGGGGGGGCCTACAATGAGCAGTTCTTC. Protein sequence: CASNSGGAYNEQFF.